This entry lists 9 T cell receptor beta chains sequenced from one sample in a study of T-cell memory formation after mild COVID-19. From the 5' RACE reads, TCRdb called clonotypes with MiXCR, one entry per CDR3 protein. In the table there are roughly 550,000 distinct CDR3 sequences, around 21% of which are singletons. Sequenced: PBMCs or a T cell subset sorted from them (not recorded which). These receptors were obtained from an adult woman who had mild COVID-19 (a few samples of this study predate the infection). Cell type and time point are not known.

The genes are TRBV7-9 and TRBJ2-7; D may be TRBD2 (6 bases). Trimming took 5 bases from V and 5 from J, leaving 13 bases between them. This CDR3 is built from 13 residues. CDR1 is SEHNR and CDR2 is FQNEAQ in the germline V gene (reference sequence). The CDR3 protein is CASSPAGFNEQYF. In DNA, the CDR3 is TGTGCCAGCAGCCCGGCGGGGTTTAACGAGCAGTACTTC.

This clonotype was counted a few times. The chain uses TRBV7-2 and TRBJ2-7; the match to TRBD2 covers 12 bases. Germline V gives CDR1 SGHTA, CDR2 FQGNSA. The ends lost 5 bases at V and 7 bases at J; junction bases unmatched: 15. This CDR3 spans 17 amino acids. DNA of the CDR3: TGTGCCAGCAGCCTCCAGGGTAGGACTAGCGGGATGAAGGAGCAGTACTTC. Amino acid sequence: CASSLQGRTSGMKEQYF. Looking up the rest from reference TRBV7-2 and TRBJ2-7 gives the full variable domain: GAGVSQSPSNKVTEKGKDVELRCDPISGHTALYWYRQSLGQGLEFLIYFQGNSAPDKSGLPSDRFSAERTGGSVSTLTIQRTQQEDSAVYLCASSLQGRTSGMKEQYFGPGTRLTVT.

This clonotype came up a few times. The chain employs TRBV20-1 and TRBJ1-6; 7 bases agree with TRBD1. J gave up 6 bases and V 6 bases, and 8 bases lay outside the gene matches. The CDR3 contains 14 residues. Germline CDR1 reads DFQATT; CDR2 reads SNEGSKA (reference sequence). In DNA form, the CDR3 reads TGCAGTGCAAAGACCGGGACAGCTAATTCACCCCTCCACTTT. Translating gives CSAKTGTANSPLHF.

This chain links TRBV25-1 with TRBJ1-1, with TRBD1 as a possible D gene (5 bases). V was shortened by 8 bases and J by 12 bases, with 22 bases between the two germline ends. The CDR3 totals 13 residues. Germline CDR1 and CDR2: MGHDK and SYGVNS. This CDR3 is CASRTTGQGHPFF. DNA for the CDR3: TGTGCCAGCCGAACAACCGGACAAGGGCACCCTTTCTTT.

This clonotype appeared a few times. The rearrangement joins TRBV7-3 to TRBJ2-2; no definite D call. There are 13 residues in the CDR3. The V gene lost 3 bases and the J gene lost 6 bases, with 8 bases spanning the gap. Germline lookup yields CDR1 SGHTA and CDR2 FQGTGA. The CDR3, as DNA: TGTGCCAGCAGCTTTTTGACGCCCGGGGAGCTGTTTTTT. This translates into CASSFLTPGELFF.

This chain connects TRBV9 to TRBJ2-2; TRBD1 might be the D (5 bases). Germline V CDR1 and CDR2: SGDLS, YYNGEE. V lost 4 bases, J lost 5 bases, and 18 bases lay in between. The CDR3 runs to 16 residues. CDR3 amino acids: CASSPRPAGHTGELFF. The CDR3 DNA follows: TGTGCCAGCAGCCCACGACCGGCCGGACATACCGGGGAGCTGTTTTTT.

This clonotype has a handful of counts. V and J are TRBV7-3 and TRBJ2-5; 8 bases agree with TRBD1. The CDR3 loop spans 15 amino acids. Per germline, CDR1 SGHTA and CDR2 FQGTGA. V shed 5 bases and J 5 bases; nucleotides not matched to a gene: 10. CDR3 DNA: TGTGCCAGCAGCAGAAACAGGGGGGCTGGGGAGACCCAGTACTTC. Amino acid sequence: CASSRNRGAGETQYF.

In this sample, this clonotype turned up a few times. V is TRBV7-6 and J is TRBJ2-2; possibly TRBD1 for D (6 bases). V gave up 6 bases and J gave up 5 bases, with 13 bases separating them. Germline loops: CDR1 SGHVS, CDR2 FNYEAQ. This CDR3 is built from 14 residues. CDR3 sequence: CASSRNTGTGELFF. The CDR3 DNA follows: TGTGCCAGCAGTCGCAACACAGGGACCGGGGAGCTGTTTTTT. Complete variable domain (other parts from reference TRBV7-6 and TRBJ2-2): GAGVSQSPRYKVTKRGQDVALRCDPISGHVSLYWYRQALGQGPEFLTYFNYEAQQDKSGLPNDRFSAERPEGSISTLTIQRTEQRDSAMYRCASSRNTGTGELFFGEGSRLTVL.

V gene TRBV20-1 combines with J gene TRBJ1-1; D is possibly TRBD1 (5 bases). Germline V gene data show CDR1 as DFQATT and CDR2 as SNEGSKA (reference sequence). This CDR3 contains 13 residues. V lost 6 bases and J lost 3, with 14 bases in between. The CDR3 sequence is CSAVGLGYTEAFF. CDR3 DNA: TGCAGTGCCGTGGGACTAGGGTACACTGAAGCTTTCTTT.